This TCR beta chain was sequenced in a study of blood T cells in healthy people across ages. The wider study: Template switching recovered approximately one barcoded beta molecule for every two T cells.

A second PCR of about 7 to 11 cycles used a sample-barcoded 5' primer and a J-beta primer mix. TCRdb ran MiXCR on the 5' RACE reads and lists one entry per CDR3 protein. The profile covers 550,000 to 650,000 distinct CDR3 sequences, with about 30% appearing a single time and more than 15% taken by the ten largest. Notes on the study in general: In older individuals, TCR beta diversity per million T cells was lower, falling roughly linearly with age. Donors of long life had a larger count of naive CD4+ cells and greater diversity than aged donors.

Concerning this clonotype itself: No antigen is known for it.

Per sample, a minimum of 6 million PBMCs were isolated. The CDR3 runs to 15 residues. V dropped 7 bases and J dropped 4; count of bases not matched to a gene: 10. Germline lookup yields CDR1 SGHDT and CDR2 YYEEEE. This chain connects TRBV5-6 to TRBJ2-1; 8 positions agree with TRBD1. This receptor was identified in a woman of 80 years or more in good health. The sample taken for sequencing was blood. The DNA for the CDR3 is TGTGCCAGCCTGATAACAGGGGGGACTTACAATGAGCAGTTCTTC. This encodes CASLITGGTYNEQFF.